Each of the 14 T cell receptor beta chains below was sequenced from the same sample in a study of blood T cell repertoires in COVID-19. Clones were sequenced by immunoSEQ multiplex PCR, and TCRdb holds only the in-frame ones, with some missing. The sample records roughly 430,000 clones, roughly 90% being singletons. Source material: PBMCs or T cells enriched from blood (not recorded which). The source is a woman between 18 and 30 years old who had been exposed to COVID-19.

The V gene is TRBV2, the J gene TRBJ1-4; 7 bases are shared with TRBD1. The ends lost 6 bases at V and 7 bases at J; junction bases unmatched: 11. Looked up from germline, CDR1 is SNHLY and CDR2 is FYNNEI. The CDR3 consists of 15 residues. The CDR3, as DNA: TGTGCCAGCAGACAAGACAGGGTCGTCGGTGAAAAACTGTTTTTT. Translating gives CASRQDRVVGEKLFF.

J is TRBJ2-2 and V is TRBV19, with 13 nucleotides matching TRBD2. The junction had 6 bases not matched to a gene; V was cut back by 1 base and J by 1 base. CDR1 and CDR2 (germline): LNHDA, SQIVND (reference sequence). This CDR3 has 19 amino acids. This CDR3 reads CASSIVAGLAGKNTGELFF. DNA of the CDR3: TGTGCCAGTAGTATAGTCGCGGGACTAGCGGGAAAGAACACCGGGGAGCTGTTTTTT.

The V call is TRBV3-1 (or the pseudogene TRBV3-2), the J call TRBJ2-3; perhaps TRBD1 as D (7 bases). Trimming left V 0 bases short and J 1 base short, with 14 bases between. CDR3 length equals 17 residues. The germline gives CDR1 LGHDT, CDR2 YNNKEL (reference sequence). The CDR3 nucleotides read TGTGCCAGCAGCCAAGATGCCAGGGGGGACGGCACAGATACGCAGTATTTT. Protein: CASSQDARGDGTDTQYF.

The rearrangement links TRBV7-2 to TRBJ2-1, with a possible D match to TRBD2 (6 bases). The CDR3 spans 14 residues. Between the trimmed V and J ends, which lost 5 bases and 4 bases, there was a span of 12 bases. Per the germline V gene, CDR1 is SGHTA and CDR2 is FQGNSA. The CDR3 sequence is CASSRSGDYNEQFF. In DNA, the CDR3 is TGTGCCAGCAGCCGGTCGGGGGATTACAATGAGCAGTTCTTC.

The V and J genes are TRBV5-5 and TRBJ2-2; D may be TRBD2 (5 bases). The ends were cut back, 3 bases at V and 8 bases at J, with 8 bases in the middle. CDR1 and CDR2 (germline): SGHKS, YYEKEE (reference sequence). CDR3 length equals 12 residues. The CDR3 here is CASSSGIGELFF. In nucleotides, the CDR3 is TGTGCCAGCAGCTCGGGGATTGGGGAGCTGTTTTTT.

Here the CDR3 DNA reads TGTGCCAGCGGACGTGGACAGTCCTACGAGCAGTACTTC. This sequence encodes CASGRGQSYEQYF. The chain joins TRBV28 to TRBJ2-7, with D perhaps matching TRBD1 (6 bases). Germline lookup yields CDR1 MDHEN and CDR2 SYDVKM. The CDR3 is 13 residues long. Between the trimmed V and J ends, which lost 8 bases and 1 base, there was a span of 12 bases.

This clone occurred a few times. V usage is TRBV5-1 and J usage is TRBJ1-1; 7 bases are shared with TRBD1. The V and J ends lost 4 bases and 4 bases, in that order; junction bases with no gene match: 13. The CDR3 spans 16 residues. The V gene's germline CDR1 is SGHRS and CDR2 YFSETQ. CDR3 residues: CASSPRQGLMGTEAFF. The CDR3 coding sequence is TGCGCCAGCAGCCCCCGACAGGGTCTCATGGGCACTGAAGCTTTCTTT.

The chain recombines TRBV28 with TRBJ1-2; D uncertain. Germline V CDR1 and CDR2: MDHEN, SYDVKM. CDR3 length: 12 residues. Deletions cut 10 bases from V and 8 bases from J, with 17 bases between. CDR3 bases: TGTGCCATCCTTAGCCCCGACGGGGGCTACACCTTC. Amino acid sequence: CAILSPDGGYTF.

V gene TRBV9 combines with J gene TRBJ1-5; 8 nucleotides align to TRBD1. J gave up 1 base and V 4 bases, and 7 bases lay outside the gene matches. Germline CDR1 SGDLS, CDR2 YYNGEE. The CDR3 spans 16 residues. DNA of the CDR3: TGTGCCAGCAGCCTGCGGACAGGGCGAAGCAATCAGCCCCAGCATTTT. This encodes CASSLRTGRSNQPQHF. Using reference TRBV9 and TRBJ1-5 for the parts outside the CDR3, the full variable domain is DSGVTQTPKHLITATGQRVTLRCSPRSGDLSVYWYQQSLDQGLQFLIQYYNGEERAKGNILERFSAQQFPDLHSELNLSSLELGDSALYFCASSLRTGRSNQPQHFGDGTRLSIL.

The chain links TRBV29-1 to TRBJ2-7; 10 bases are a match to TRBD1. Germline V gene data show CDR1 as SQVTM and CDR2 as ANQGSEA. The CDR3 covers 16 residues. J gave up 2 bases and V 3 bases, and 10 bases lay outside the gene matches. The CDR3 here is CSVDNSRTGGPYEQYF. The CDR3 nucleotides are TGCAGCGTTGATAATTCTCGGACAGGGGGACCCTACGAGCAGTACTTC.

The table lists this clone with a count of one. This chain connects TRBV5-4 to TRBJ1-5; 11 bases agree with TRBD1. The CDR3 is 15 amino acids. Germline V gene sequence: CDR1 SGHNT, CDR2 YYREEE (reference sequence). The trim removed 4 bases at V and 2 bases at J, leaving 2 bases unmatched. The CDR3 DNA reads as TGTGCCAGCAGCGGGGGACAGGGGGGCAATCAGCCCCAGCATTTT. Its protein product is CASSGGQGGNQPQHF.

CDR3 bases: TGTGCCAGCAGGTTAACAGGCCGCGAGTCCTACAATGAGCAGTTCTTC. It specifies CASRLTGRESYNEQFF. J is TRBJ2-1 and V is TRBV3-1 (or the pseudogene TRBV3-2); possibly TRBD1 for D (5 bases). The CDR3 length is 16 residues. V gave up 6 bases and J gave up 1 base, with 16 bases separating them. CDR1 is LGHDT, CDR2 YNNKEL, per germline (reference sequence).

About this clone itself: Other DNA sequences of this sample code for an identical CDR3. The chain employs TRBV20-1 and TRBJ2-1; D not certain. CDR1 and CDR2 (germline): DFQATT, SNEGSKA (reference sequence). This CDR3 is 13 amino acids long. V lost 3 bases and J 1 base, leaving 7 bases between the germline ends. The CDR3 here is CSASSGSYNEQFF. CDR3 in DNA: TGCAGTGCTAGTTCCGGTTCCTACAATGAGCAGTTCTTC.

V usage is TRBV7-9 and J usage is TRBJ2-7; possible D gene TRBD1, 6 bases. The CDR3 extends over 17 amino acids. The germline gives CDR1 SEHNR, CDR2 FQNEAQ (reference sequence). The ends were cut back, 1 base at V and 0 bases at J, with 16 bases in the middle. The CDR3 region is CASSLGTIQGLSYEQYF. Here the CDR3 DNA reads TGTGCCAGCAGCTTAGGAACAATACAGGGCCTCTCCTACGAGCAGTACTTC.